The 14 T cell receptor beta chains below were found in one sample sequenced in a study of T cells in Graves' hyperthyroidism and ophthalmopathy. Amplified TCR beta CDR3 regions derived from RNA transcripts. HTBI primers were employed in a first-round RT-PCR of the TCR CDR3. Each CDR3 protein is one row after TCRdb ran MiXCR on the multiplex PCR reads. This table has 300,000 to 350,000 distinct CDR3 sequences, about 18% appearing once. Sequenced input: blood. These receptors originate from a woman between 45 and 65 years old with Graves' hyperthyroidism.

In its sample, this clonotype was seen a few times. Its ends do not fully match the called genes, so a read error is possible. The gene calls are TRBV7-2 and TRBJ1-2, with D maybe TRBD1 (6 bases). The germline V gene encodes CDR1 SGHTA and CDR2 FQGNSA. This CDR3 region has 15 residues. The DNA of the CDR3 is TGTGCCAGCAGCTTCGGTGGCAGGGACAACTATAGCTACACCTTC. Translating gives CASSFGGRDNYSYTF.

Comments on this clonotype: Given a much more abundant clone one base away, this may be a read error. The rearrangement uses TRBV6-2 or TRBV6-3 and TRBJ2-1; weak D call: TRBD2 (6 bases). Trimming shortened V by 5 bases and J by 2 bases, and 13 bases separated the two germline ends. The CDR3 is 15 amino acids. Per the germline V gene, CDR1 is MNHEY and CDR2 is SVGEGT. The CDR3 DNA reads as TGTGCCAGCAGTACCCCAGCGGGCGCCTACAATGAGCAGTTCTTC. The encoded protein is CASSTPAGAYNEQFF.

This clonotype appeared many times. The rearrangement uses TRBV30 and TRBJ2-3, with D unresolved. Per the germline V gene, CDR1 is GTSNPN and CDR2 is SVGIG (reference sequence). This CDR3 spans 14 amino acids. Between the trimmed V and J ends, which lost 5 bases and 2 bases, there was a span of 14 bases. The chain's CDR3 is CAWGNSQVTDTQYF. The CDR3 coding sequence is TGTGCCTGGGGAAACTCGCAGGTCACAGATACGCAGTATTTT. The variable domain in full, with the rest retrieved from reference TRBV30 and TRBJ2-3, is SQTIHQWPATLVQPVGSPLSLECTVEGTSNPNLYWYRQAAGRGLQLLFYSVGIGQISSEVPQNLSASRPQDRQFILSSKKLLLSDSGFYLCAWGNSQVTDTQYFGPGTRLTVL.

This clonotype showed up many times. In DNA, the CDR3 is TGTGCCAGCAGTTTAGGGTTACGGAGCTCCTATAATTCACCCCTCCACTTT. Translation gives CASSLGLRSSYNSPLHF. This chain uses TRBV28 with TRBJ1-6; D unclear. V lost 2 bases and J 0 bases, leaving 11 bases between the germline ends. CDR1 MDHEN and CDR2 SYDVKM come from the germline V gene. The CDR3 contains 17 residues.

This clonotype was counted a few times. This chain connects TRBV4-1 to TRBJ2-1; 7 bases are shared with TRBD1. This CDR3 is 16 amino acids long. Losses at the gene ends were 0 bases for V and 8 bases for J; bases not matched to a gene: 10. The V gene's germline CDR1 is MGHRA and CDR2 YSYEKL. CDR3 coding DNA: TGCGCCAGCAGCCAAGATATGGAGACAGGGCAGGATGAGCAGTTCTTC. The encoded protein is CASSQDMETGQDEQFF.

In this sample, this clonotype turned up many times. The chain has TRBV3-1 and TRBJ1-2; D call uncertain. This CDR3 region has 14 residues. V was pared by 4 bases and J by 8 bases, with 17 bases between. Germline V gene sequence: CDR1 LGHDT, CDR2 YNNKEL (reference sequence). In nucleotides, the CDR3 is TGTGCCAGCAGCCGTCAGTTGGACGGGAGCGGCTACACCTTC. Amino acid sequence: CASSRQLDGSGYTF.

The table lists this clonotype with a few counts. The rearrangement uses TRBV7-6 and TRBJ2-2, with D perhaps TRBD2 (5 bases). This CDR3 is built from 16 residues. CDR1 is SGHVS and CDR2 is FNYEAQ in the germline V gene. V shed 1 base and J shed 6 bases, with 15 bases lying between them. The CDR3 DNA follows: TGTGCCAGCAGCTTAGATACGGGAAGATCGCCCGGGGAGCTGTTTTTT. This encodes CASSLDTGRSPGELFF.

In this sample, this clonotype turned up a few times. The chain is built from TRBV18 and TRBJ2-7; a weak D match, TRBD2 (6 bases). Trimming stripped 5 bases from V and 6 bases from J, with 20 bases between. The germline V gene has CDR1 KGHSH and CDR2 LQKENI. This CDR3 spans 15 amino acids. CDR3 DNA: TGTGCCAGCTCATCAGACCCCCCGGGACTTCGCGAGCAGTACGTC. Its protein product is CASSSDPPGLREQYV.

The table lists this clonotype with a few counts. The rearrangement uses TRBV29-1 and TRBJ1-1; no firm D call. This CDR3 has 12 residues. V lost 5 bases and J lost 3, with 10 bases in between. Germline V lookup: CDR1 SQVTM, CDR2 ANQGSEA. The CDR3 protein is CSVLEGYTEAFF. The CDR3 DNA reads as TGCAGCGTTTTGGAGGGTTACACTGAAGCTTTCTTT.

This clonotype was observed a handful of times. This chain uses TRBV19 with TRBJ1-2, with D hard to call. The CDR3 sequence is 14 residues long. Trimming pared 5 bases from V and 1 base from J, leaving 11 bases between. The V gene's germline CDR1 is LNHDA and CDR2 SQIVND (reference sequence). The CDR3 sequence: CASSLGEFNYGYTF. The DNA for the CDR3 is TGTGCCAGTAGTCTTGGAGAGTTTAACTATGGCTACACCTTC. The full variable domain, in which reference TRBV19 and TRBJ1-2 provide the parts outside the CDR3, is DGGITQSPKYLFRKEGQNVTLSCEQNLNHDAMYWYRQDPGQGLRLIYYSQIVNDFQKGDIAEGYSVSREKKESFPLTVTSAQKNPTAFYLCASSLGEFNYGYTFGSGTRLTVV.

This clonotype was detected ten times or more. The chain employs TRBV24-1 and TRBJ2-3; the D gene is possibly TRBD1 (6 bases). V lost 9 bases, J lost 4 bases, and 16 bases lay in between. From germline, CDR1 is KGHDR and CDR2 SFDVKD. The CDR3 sequence is 14 residues long. CDR3 bases: TGTGCCACCCCATCGGACAGCGATTCAGATACGCAGTATTTT. It is translated as CATPSDSDSDTQYF.

This clonotype was counted a few times. The gene calls are TRBV9 and TRBJ1-4; TRBD1 is a possible D gene (6 bases). The CDR3 runs to 15 residues. The V gene lost 4 bases and the J gene lost 7 bases, with 17 bases spanning the gap. Germline CDR1 reads SGDLS; CDR2 reads YYNGEE. CDR3 amino acids: CASSPLGGRSEKLFF. In nucleotides, the CDR3 is TGTGCCAGCAGCCCCCTGGGGGGCCGAAGTGAAAAACTGTTTTTT.

This clonotype has ten or more counts. V is TRBV5-4 and J is TRBJ1-2, with D possibly being TRBD1 (5 bases). The V and J ends lost 4 bases and 6 bases respectively, with 13 bases between them. Germline lookup yields CDR1 SGHNT and CDR2 YYREEE (reference sequence). This CDR3 has 13 residues. This chain's CDR3 is CASSTPGPNGYTF. CDR3 bases: TGTGCCAGCAGCACTCCGGGACCTAATGGCTACACCTTC.

This rearrangement joins TRBV10-3 to TRBJ1-2, with D perhaps matching TRBD1 (5 bases). The CDR3 has 14 amino acids. Germline V CDR1 and CDR2: ENHRY, SYGVKD. The V end lost 0 bases, the J end lost 5 bases, and 10 bases lay between the germline ends. Here the CDR3 reads CAISESTESYGYTF. The CDR3 DNA sequence: TGTGCCATCAGTGAGTCGACAGAAAGTTATGGCTACACCTTC.